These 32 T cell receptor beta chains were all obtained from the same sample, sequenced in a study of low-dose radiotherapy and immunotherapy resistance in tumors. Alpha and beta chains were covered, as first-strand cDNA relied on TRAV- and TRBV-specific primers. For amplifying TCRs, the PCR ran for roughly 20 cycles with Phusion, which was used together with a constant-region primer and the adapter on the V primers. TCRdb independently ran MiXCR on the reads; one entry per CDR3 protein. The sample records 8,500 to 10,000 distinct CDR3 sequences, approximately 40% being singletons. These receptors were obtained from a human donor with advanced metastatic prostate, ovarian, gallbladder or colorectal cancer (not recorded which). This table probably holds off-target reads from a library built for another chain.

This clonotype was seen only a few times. The CDR3 region is CASSDRGQGNEQFF. CDR3 bases: TGTGCCAGCAGTGACAGGGGACAGGGGAATGAGCAGTTCTTC. The rearrangement uses TRBV6-2 or TRBV6-3 and TRBJ2-1; 10 nucleotides line up with TRBD1. V dropped 5 bases and J dropped 7; count of bases not matched to a gene: 5. CDR1 and CDR2 from the germline V gene are MNHEY and SVGEGT. There are 14 residues in the CDR3.

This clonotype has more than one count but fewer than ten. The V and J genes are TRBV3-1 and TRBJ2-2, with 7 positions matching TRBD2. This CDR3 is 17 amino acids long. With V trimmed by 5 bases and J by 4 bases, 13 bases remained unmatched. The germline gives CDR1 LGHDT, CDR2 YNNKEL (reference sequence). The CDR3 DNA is TGTGCCAGCAGCGTCTCGCGGGAGTTGTCCGGCACCGGGGAGCTGTTTTTT. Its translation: CASSVSRELSGTGELFF.

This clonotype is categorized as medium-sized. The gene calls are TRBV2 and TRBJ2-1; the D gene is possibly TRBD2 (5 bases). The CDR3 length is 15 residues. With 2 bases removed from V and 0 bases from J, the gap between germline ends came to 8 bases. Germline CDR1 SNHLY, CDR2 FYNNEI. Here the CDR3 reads CASSESGSSYNEQFF. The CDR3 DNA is TGTGCCAGCAGTGAAAGCGGTAGCTCCTACAATGAGCAGTTCTTC.

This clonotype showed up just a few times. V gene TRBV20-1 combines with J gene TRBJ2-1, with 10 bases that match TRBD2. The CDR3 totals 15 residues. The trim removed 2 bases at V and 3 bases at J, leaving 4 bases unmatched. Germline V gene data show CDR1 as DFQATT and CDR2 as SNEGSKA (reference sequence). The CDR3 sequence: CSARRTSGLYNEQFF. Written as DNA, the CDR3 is TGCAGTGCTAGAAGGACTAGCGGCCTCTACAATGAGCAGTTCTTC.

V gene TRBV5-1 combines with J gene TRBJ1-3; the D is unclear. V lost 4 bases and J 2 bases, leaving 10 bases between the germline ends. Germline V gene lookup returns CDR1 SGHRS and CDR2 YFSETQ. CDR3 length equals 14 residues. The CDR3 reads CASSPAATGNTIYF. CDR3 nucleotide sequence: TGCGCCAGCAGCCCGGCGGCGACTGGAAACACCATATATTTT.

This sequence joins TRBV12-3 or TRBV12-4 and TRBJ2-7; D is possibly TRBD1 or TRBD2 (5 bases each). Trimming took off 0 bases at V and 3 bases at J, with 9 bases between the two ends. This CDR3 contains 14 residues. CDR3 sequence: CASSLAGTLYEQYF. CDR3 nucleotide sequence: TGTGCCAGCAGTTTAGCGGGGACCCTCTACGAGCAGTACTTC.

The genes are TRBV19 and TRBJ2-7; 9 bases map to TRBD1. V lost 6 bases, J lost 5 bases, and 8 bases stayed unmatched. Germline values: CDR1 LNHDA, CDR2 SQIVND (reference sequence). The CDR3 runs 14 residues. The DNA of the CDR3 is TGTGCCAGTAGCCGCAACGGGGACAGGGACGAGCAGTACTTC. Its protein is CASSRNGDRDEQYF. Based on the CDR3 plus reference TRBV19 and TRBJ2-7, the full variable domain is DGGITQSPKYLFRKEGQNVTLSCEQNLNHDAMYWYRQDPGQGLRLIYYSQIVNDFQKGDIAEGYSVSREKKESFPLTVTSAQKNPTAFYLCASSRNGDRDEQYFGPGTRLTVT.

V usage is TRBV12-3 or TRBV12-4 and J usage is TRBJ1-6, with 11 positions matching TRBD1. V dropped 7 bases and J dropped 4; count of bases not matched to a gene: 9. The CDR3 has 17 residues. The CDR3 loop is CASTKGQGDYYNSPLHF. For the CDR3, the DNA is TGTGCCAGCACTAAGGGACAGGGGGACTATTATAATTCACCCCTCCACTTT.

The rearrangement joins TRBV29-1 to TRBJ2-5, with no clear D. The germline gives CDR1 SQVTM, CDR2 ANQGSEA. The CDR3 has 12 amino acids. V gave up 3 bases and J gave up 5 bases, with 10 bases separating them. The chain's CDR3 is CSVEGRFETQYF. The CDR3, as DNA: TGCAGCGTTGAGGGCAGGTTTGAGACCCAGTACTTC.

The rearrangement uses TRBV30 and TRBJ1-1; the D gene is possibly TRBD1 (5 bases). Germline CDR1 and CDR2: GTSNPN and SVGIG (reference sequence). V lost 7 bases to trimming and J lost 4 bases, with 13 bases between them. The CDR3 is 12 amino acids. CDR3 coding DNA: TGTGCCTTTGGGACGGGGCCCACTGAAGCTTTCTTT. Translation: CAFGTGPTEAFF.

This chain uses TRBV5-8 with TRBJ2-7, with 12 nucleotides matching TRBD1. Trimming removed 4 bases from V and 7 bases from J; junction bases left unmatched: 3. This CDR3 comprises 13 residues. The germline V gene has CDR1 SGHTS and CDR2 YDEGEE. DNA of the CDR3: TGTGCCAGCAGCCGGGACAGGGGGCAAGAGCAGTACTTC. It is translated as CASSRDRGQEQYF.

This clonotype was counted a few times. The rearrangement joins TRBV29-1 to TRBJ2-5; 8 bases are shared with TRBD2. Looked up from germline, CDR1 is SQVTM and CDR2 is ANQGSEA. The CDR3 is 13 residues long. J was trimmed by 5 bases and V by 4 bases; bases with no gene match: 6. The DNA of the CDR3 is TGCAGCGTTGCTCCGGGACTAGGGGAGACCCAGTACTTC. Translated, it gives CSVAPGLGETQYF.

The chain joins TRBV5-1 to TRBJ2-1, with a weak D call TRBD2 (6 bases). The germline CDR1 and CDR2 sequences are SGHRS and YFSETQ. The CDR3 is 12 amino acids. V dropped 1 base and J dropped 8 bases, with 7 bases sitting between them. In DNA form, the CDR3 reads TGCGCCAGCAGCTTGACGGGGGATGAGCAGTTCTTC. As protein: CASSLTGDEQFF.

CDR3: CASSPDGLHVAQHF. In nucleotides, the CDR3 is TGTGCCAGCAGCCCAGACGGACTCCACGTGGCCCAGCATTTT. The chain is built from TRBV12-3 or TRBV12-4 and TRBJ1-5; D unresolved. This CDR3 has 14 residues. Between the trimmed V and J ends, which lost 6 bases and 11 bases, there was a span of 20 bases.

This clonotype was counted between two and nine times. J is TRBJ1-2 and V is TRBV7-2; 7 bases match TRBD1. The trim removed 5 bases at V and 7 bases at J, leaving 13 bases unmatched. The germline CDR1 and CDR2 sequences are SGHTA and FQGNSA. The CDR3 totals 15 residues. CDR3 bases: TGTGCCAGCAGCCCAGGGGGGTTCCGGGGGGGTGGCTACACCTTC. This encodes CASSPGGFRGGGYTF. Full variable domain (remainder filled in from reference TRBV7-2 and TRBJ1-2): GAGVSQSPSNKVTEKGKDVELRCDPISGHTALYWYRQSLGQGLEFLIYFQGNSAPDKSGLPSDRFSAERTGGSVSTLTIQRTQQEDSAVYLCASSPGGFRGGGYTFGSGTRLTVV.

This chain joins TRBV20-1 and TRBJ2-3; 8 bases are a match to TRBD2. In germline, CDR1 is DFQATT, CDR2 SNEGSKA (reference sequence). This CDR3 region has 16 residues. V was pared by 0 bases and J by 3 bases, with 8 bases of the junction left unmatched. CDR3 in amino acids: CSARDRVGGGTDTQYF. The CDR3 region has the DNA TGCAGTGCTAGAGATCGCGTCGGGGGGGGGACAGATACGCAGTATTTT.

The CDR3 bases are TGTGCCAGCATCTACCAGGCGAGTACTGAGCAGTTCTTC. Its protein product is CASIYQASTEQFF. The rearrangement joins TRBV6-2 or TRBV6-3 to TRBJ2-1, with D unresolved. Trimming cost V 7 bases and J 9 bases, with 16 bases left between them. Germline V CDR1 and CDR2: MNHEY, SVGEGT. CDR3 size: 13 residues.

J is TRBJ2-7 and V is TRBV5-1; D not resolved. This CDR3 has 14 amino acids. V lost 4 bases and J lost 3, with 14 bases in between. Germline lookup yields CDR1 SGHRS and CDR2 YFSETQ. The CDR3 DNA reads TGCGCCAGCAGCCTGAACCCAGACGGCTACGAGCAGTACTTC. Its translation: CASSLNPDGYEQYF.

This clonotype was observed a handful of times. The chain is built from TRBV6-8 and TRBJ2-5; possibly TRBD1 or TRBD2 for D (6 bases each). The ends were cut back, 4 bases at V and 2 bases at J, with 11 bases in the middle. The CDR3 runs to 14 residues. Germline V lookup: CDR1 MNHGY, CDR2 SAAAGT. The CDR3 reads CASSFRGQQETQYF. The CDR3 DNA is TGTGCCAGCAGTTTCCGGGGGCAGCAAGAGACCCAGTACTTC.

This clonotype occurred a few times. The CDR3 here is CASRQTPNTGELFF. The DNA of the CDR3 is TGTGCCAGCAGACAAACACCTAACACCGGGGAGCTGTTTTTT. The V gene is TRBV7-2, the J gene TRBJ2-2; the D is unclear. V lost 6 bases and J lost 2, with 10 bases in between. The CDR3 covers 14 residues. Germline V CDR1 and CDR2: SGHTA, FQGNSA. The full variable domain, with the rest looked up from reference TRBV7-2 and TRBJ2-2, is GAGVSQSPSNKVTEKGKDVELRCDPISGHTALYWYRQSLGQGLEFLIYFQGNSAPDKSGLPSDRFSAERTGGSVSTLTIQRTQQEDSAVYLCASRQTPNTGELFFGEGSRLTVL.

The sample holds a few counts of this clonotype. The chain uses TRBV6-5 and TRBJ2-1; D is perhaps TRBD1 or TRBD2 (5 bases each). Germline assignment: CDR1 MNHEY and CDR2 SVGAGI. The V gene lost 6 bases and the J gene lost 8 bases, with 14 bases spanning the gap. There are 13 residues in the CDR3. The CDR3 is CASSEDLGDEQFF. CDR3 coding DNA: TGTGCCAGCAGCGAAGACTTGGGGGATGAGCAGTTCTTC.

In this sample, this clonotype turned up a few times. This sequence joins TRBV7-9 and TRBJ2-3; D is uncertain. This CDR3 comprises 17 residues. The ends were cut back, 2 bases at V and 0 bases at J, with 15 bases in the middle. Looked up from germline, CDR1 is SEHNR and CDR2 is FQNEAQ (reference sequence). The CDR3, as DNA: TGTGCCAGCAGCTTACCCTATTATGTGCGTAGCACAGATACGCAGTATTTT. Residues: CASSLPYYVRSTDTQYF. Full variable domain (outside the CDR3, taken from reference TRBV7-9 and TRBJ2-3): DTGVSQNPRHKITKRGQNVTFRCDPISEHNRLYWYRQTLGQGPEFLTYFQNEAQLEKSRLLSDRFSAERPKGSFSTLEIQRTEQGDSAMYLCASSLPYYVRSTDTQYFGPGTRLTVL.

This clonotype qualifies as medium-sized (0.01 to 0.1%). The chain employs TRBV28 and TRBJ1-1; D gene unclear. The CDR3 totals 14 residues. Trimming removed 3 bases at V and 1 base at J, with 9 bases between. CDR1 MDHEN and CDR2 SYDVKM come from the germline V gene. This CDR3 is CASSLVRGNTEAFF. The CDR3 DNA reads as TGTGCCAGCAGTTTGGTCCGGGGGAACACTGAAGCTTTCTTT.

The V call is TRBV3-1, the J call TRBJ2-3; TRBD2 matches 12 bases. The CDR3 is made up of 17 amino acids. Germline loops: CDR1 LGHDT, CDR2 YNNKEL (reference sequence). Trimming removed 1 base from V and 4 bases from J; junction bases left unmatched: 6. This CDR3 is CASSQVMTSGGADTQYF. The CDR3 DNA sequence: TGTGCCAGCAGCCAAGTAATGACTAGCGGGGGAGCAGATACGCAGTATTTT.

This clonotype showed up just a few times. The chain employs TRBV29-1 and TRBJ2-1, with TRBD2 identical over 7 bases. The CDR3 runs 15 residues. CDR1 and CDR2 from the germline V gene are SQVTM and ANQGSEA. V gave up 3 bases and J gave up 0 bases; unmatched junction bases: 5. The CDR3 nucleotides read TGCAGCGTTGACCCCGGGAGGAGCTCCTACAATGAGCAGTTCTTC. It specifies CSVDPGRSSYNEQFF.

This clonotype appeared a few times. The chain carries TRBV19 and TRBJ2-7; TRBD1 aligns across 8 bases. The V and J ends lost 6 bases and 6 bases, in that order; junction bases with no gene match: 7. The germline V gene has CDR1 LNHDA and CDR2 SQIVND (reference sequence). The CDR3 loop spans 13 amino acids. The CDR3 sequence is CASSPTGVGEQYF. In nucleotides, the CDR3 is TGTGCCAGTAGCCCGACAGGGGTTGGCGAGCAGTACTTC.

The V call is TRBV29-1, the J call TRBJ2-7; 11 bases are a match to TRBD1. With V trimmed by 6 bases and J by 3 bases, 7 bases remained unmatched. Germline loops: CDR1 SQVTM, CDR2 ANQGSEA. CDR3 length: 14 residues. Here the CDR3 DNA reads TGCAGCGTAAAGGGACAGGGGGTTTTCTACGAGCAGTACTTC. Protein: CSVKGQGVFYEQYF.

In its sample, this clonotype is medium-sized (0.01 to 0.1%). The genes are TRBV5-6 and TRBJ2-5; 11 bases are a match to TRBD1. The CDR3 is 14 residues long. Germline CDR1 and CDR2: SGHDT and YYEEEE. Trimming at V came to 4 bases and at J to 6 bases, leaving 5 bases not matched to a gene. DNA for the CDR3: TGTGCCAGCAGCGCCGGGACAGGGGGAAAGACCCAGTACTTC. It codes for CASSAGTGGKTQYF.

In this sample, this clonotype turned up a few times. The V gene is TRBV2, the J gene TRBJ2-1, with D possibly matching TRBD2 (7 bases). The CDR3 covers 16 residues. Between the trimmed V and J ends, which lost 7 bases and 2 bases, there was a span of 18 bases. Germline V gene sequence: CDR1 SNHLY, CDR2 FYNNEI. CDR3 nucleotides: TGTGCCAGCAATAGGGAGGGGGGGGCGGCCTACAATGAGCAGTTCTTC. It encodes CASNREGGAAYNEQFF.

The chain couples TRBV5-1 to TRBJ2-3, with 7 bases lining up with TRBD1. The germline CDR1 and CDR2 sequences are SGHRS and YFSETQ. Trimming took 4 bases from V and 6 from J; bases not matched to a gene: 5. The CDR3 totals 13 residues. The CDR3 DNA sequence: TGCGCCAGCAGCCGGGACAGCCTCGATACGCAGTATTTT. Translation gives CASSRDSLDTQYF. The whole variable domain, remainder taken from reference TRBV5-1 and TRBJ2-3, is KAGVTQTPRYLIKTRGQQVTLSCSPISGHRSVSWYQQTPGQGLQFLFEYFSETQRNKGNFPGRFSGRQFSNSRSEMNVSTLELGDSALYLCASSRDSLDTQYFGPGTRLTVL.

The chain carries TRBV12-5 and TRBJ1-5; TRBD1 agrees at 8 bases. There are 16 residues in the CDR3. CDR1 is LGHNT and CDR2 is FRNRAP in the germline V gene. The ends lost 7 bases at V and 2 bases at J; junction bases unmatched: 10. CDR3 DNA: TGTGCTAGTGCTGCCCCGGACAGGGCTCGCAATCAGCCCCAGCATTTT. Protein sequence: CASAAPDRARNQPQHF.

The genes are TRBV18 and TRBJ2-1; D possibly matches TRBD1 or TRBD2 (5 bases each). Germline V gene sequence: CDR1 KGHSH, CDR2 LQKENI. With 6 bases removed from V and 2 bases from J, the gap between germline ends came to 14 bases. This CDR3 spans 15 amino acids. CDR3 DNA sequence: TGTGCCAGCTCTCCGGGGCAGGGTACCTACAATGAGCAGTTCTTC. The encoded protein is CASSPGQGTYNEQFF.